Presented here are 29 T cell receptor beta chains from one specimen sequenced in a study of T cell responses to AZD1222 COVID-19 vaccine. Method: immunoSEQ multiplex PCR; TCRdb's copy keeps in-frame clones and lacks some. This table holds some 66,000 clones, approximately 84% found once. This sample comprised peripheral blood, obtained on day 0 of AZD1222 vaccination. These receptors came from an adult in good health.

This chain uses TRBV28 with TRBJ2-7; D not resolved. The CDR3 covers 14 residues. Trimming left V 1 base short and J 1 base short, with 8 bases between. CDR1 and CDR2 (germline): MDHEN, SYDVKM. In DNA, the CDR3 is TGTGCCAGCAGTTTATCGGACGGATCCTACGAGCAGTACTTC. Translating it yields CASSLSDGSYEQYF.

The genes are TRBV25-1 and TRBJ1-1; no definite D call. The CDR3 is made up of 13 amino acids. CDR1 and CDR2 (germline): MGHDK, SYGVNS. V gave up 8 bases and J gave up 5 bases, with 15 bases separating them. Here the CDR3 reads CASGAGAATEAFF. DNA for the CDR3: TGTGCCAGCGGAGCCGGAGCGGCGACTGAAGCTTTCTTT. Using reference TRBV25-1 and TRBJ1-1 for the parts outside the CDR3, the full variable domain is EADIYQTPRYLVIGTGKKITLECSQTMGHDKMYWYQQDPGMELHLIHYSYGVNSTEKGDLSSESTVSRIRTEHFPLTLESARPSHTSQYLCASGAGAATEAFFGQGTRLTVV.

The chain has TRBV19 and TRBJ1-1; tentatively, D is TRBD1 (5 bases). The CDR3 covers 12 residues. The V and J ends lost 8 bases and 1 base respectively, with 8 bases between them. CDR1 is LNHDA and CDR2 is SQIVND in the germline V gene (reference sequence). The CDR3 loop reads CASLGGNTEAFF. CDR3 nucleotides: TGTGCCAGTCTCGGGGGGAACACTGAAGCTTTCTTT.

This chain links TRBV27 with TRBJ1-4; 11 nucleotides agree with TRBD1. Trimming took 4 bases from V and 8 from J; bases not matched to a gene: 12. There are 17 residues in the CDR3. Germline lookup yields CDR1 MNHEY and CDR2 SMNVEV (reference sequence). In DNA, the CDR3 is TGTGCCAGCAGTTCGTCCCGGGACAGGGGGGTCGGAGAAAAACTGTTTTTT. Protein product: CASSSSRDRGVGEKLFF.

The chain couples TRBV7-9 to TRBJ1-1, with D hard to call. The ends were cut back, 6 bases at V and 4 bases at J, with 12 bases in the middle. Germline CDR1 reads SEHNR; CDR2 reads FQNEAQ (reference sequence). CDR3 length: 13 residues. The CDR3 loop is CASRQPAGTEAFF. The CDR3 nucleotides are TGTGCCAGCAGACAGCCGGCGGGCACTGAAGCTTTCTTT.

V usage is TRBV3-1 (or the pseudogene TRBV3-2) and J usage is TRBJ1-1; the D gene is possibly TRBD1 (5 bases). This CDR3 comprises 15 residues. V lost 4 bases and J 3 bases, leaving 15 bases between the germline ends. Germline V gene data show CDR1 as LGHDT and CDR2 as YNNKEL (reference sequence). Here the CDR3 DNA reads TGTGCCAGCAGCCTAAGGGGTCTGCGATACACTGAAGCTTTCTTT. Protein sequence: CASSLRGLRYTEAFF.

The gene calls are TRBV29-1 and TRBJ1-1; 8 nucleotides align to TRBD1. The germline gives CDR1 SQVTM, CDR2 ANQGSEA. J gave up 5 bases and V 4 bases, and 9 bases lay outside the gene matches. CDR3 length: 14 amino acids. The CDR3 sequence: CSVGTGGWVTEAFF. The CDR3, as DNA: TGCAGCGTTGGAACAGGGGGTTGGGTAACTGAAGCTTTCTTT.

The CDR3 reads CASNEGSGSPLHF. In nucleotides, the CDR3 is TGTGCCAGCAACGAAGGGAGTGGGTCACCCCTCCACTTT. J is TRBJ1-6 and V is TRBV2; no definite D call. The germline V gene encodes CDR1 SNHLY and CDR2 FYNNEI. The CDR3 is 13 amino acids. Trimming took off 7 bases at V and 10 bases at J, with 14 bases between the two ends. The entire variable domain, with the rest obtained from reference TRBV2 and TRBJ1-6, is as follows: EPEVTQTPSHQVTQMGQEVILRCVPISNHLYFYWYRQILGQKVEFLVSFYNNEISEKSEIFDDQFSVERPDGSNFTLKIRSTKLEDSAMYFCASNEGSGSPLHFGNGTRLTVT.

This chain uses TRBV24-1 with TRBJ2-7, with no clear D. V was shortened by 4 bases and J by 5 bases, with 11 bases between the two germline ends. Germline V gene lookup returns CDR1 KGHDR and CDR2 SFDVKD. This CDR3 has 13 amino acids. The DNA for the CDR3 is TGTGCCACCAGTGAAACCAACGCGGACGAGCAGTACTTC. Its protein is CATSETNADEQYF.

V is TRBV3-1 (or the pseudogene TRBV3-2) and J is TRBJ1-4, with a weak D call TRBD1 (6 bases). The V gene lost 1 base and the J gene lost 11 bases, with 17 bases spanning the gap. The CDR3 is 15 amino acids. The V gene's germline CDR1 is LGHDT and CDR2 YNNKEL (reference sequence). The CDR3 bases are TGTGCCAGCAGCCAAGCGATCGGGGGCCGAAGGAAACTGTTTTTT. Its protein product is CASSQAIGGRRKLFF.

This chain uses TRBV10-3 with TRBJ1-6; D unclear. V was cut by 2 bases and J by 8 bases, with 7 bases left in between. The CDR3 spans 13 residues. Germline values: CDR1 ENHRY, CDR2 SYGVKD. CDR3 sequence reads: CAISEERDSPLHF. In DNA, the CDR3 is TGTGCCATCAGTGAGGAGAGGGATTCACCCCTCCACTTT.

The V call is TRBV10-1, the J call TRBJ2-1; tentatively, D is TRBD2 (6 bases). The ends were cut back, 6 bases at V and 4 bases at J, with 19 bases in the middle. Germline CDR1 WNHNN, CDR2 SYGVQD (reference sequence). The CDR3 is 16 residues long. CDR3 coding DNA: TGCGCCAGCAGCGATCGCGTAATTAGCGGATACAATGAGCAGTTCTTC. Encoded protein: CASSDRVISGYNEQFF.

V usage is TRBV6-4 and J usage is TRBJ2-2; TRBD1 might be the D (5 bases). The germline gives CDR1 MRHNA, CDR2 SNTAGT. Trimming took 2 bases from V and 7 from J, leaving 8 bases between them. The CDR3 consists of 13 residues. CDR3 sequence (DNA): TGTGCCAGCAGTGACGGGGCCCTCGGGGAGCTGTTTTTT. Encoded protein: CASSDGALGELFF.

The chain recombines TRBV6-6 with TRBJ1-4; 7 nucleotides match TRBD1. Germline V CDR1 and CDR2: MNHNY, SVGAGI (reference sequence). V was pared by 8 bases and J by 2 bases, with 5 bases of the junction left unmatched. The CDR3 is made up of 14 amino acids. CDR3 nucleotides: TGTGCCAGCCAACAGACAGGGACTAATGAAAAACTGTTTTTT. Its translation is CASQQTGTNEKLFF.

This chain links TRBV27 with TRBJ1-4; possible D gene TRBD1, 6 bases. The V end lost 6 bases, the J end lost 3 bases, and 14 bases lay between the germline ends. CDR3 size: 15 residues. Germline loops: CDR1 MNHEY, CDR2 SMNVEV (reference sequence). The CDR3 DNA follows: TGTGCCAGCAGGAGTGGGGGGCGCGCTAATGAAAAACTGTTTTTT. Protein product: CASRSGGRANEKLFF.

The CDR3 bases are TGTGCCACCTTCTCGGCAGAGAACACTGAAGCTTTCTTT. It codes for CATFSAENTEAFF. V usage is TRBV15 and J usage is TRBJ1-1; D gene uncertain. CDR1 LNHNV and CDR2 YYDKDF come from the germline V gene (reference sequence). This CDR3 is built from 13 residues. V lost 8 bases and J lost 1, with 11 bases in between.

This clone was detected once. The chain recombines TRBV30 with TRBJ2-5; 8 nucleotides align to TRBD1. The ends lost 4 bases at V and 5 bases at J; junction bases unmatched: 15. This CDR3 region has 16 residues. Per the germline V gene, CDR1 is GTSNPN and CDR2 is SVGIG (reference sequence). Written as DNA, the CDR3 is TGTGCCTGGAACCCCTTTGGGCAGGGGGCCGGGGAGACCCAGTACTTC. Its translation: CAWNPFGQGAGETQYF.

The chain carries TRBV19 and TRBJ1-3; no definite D call. CDR1 is LNHDA, CDR2 SQIVND, per germline (reference sequence). Deletions cut 3 bases from V and 0 bases from J, with 9 bases between. The CDR3 is 15 amino acids. The CDR3 spells CASSIRPYSGNTIYF. CDR3 DNA sequence: TGTGCCAGTAGTATCAGACCGTACTCTGGAAACACCATATATTTT.

The chain recombines TRBV28 with TRBJ2-6; D uncertain. This CDR3 contains 20 residues. Germline CDR1 and CDR2: MDHEN and SYDVKM. Trimming stripped 3 bases from V and 0 bases from J, with 21 bases between. The CDR3 reads CASSFIPLFEPPSGANVLTF. CDR3 bases: TGTGCCAGCAGTTTTATCCCTCTATTCGAGCCCCCCTCTGGGGCCAACGTCCTGACTTTC.

The chain couples TRBV5-4 to TRBJ2-7; D is uncertain. Germline CDR1 is SGHNT and CDR2 is YYREEE (reference sequence). The CDR3 extends over 15 amino acids. The germline V and J ends were trimmed by 0 bases and 4 bases, with 14 bases remaining between them. The CDR3 is CASSLVGALGYEQYF. CDR3 nucleotide sequence: TGTGCCAGCAGCTTGGTGGGTGCCCTGGGTTACGAGCAGTACTTC.

This clone was detected only a few times. The chain carries TRBV27 and TRBJ1-6; D not resolved. V was pared by 4 bases and J by 10 bases, with 11 bases between. This CDR3 spans 13 amino acids. Germline V gene lookup returns CDR1 MNHEY and CDR2 SMNVEV (reference sequence). The CDR3 reads CASSYGSRSPLHF. The CDR3 bases are TGTGCCAGCAGTTACGGATCAAGATCACCCCTCCACTTT.

Here the CDR3 DNA reads TGTGCCAGCAGCTTGCACGCAGGGGGCTCGGACACTGAAGCTTTCTTT. Residues: CASSLHAGGSDTEAFF. The rearrangement joins TRBV7-2 to TRBJ1-1; the match to TRBD1 covers 8 bases. V lost 3 bases and J lost 3; bases outside the gene matches: 9. CDR1 and CDR2 (germline): SGHTA, FQGNSA. This CDR3 spans 16 amino acids.

The chain combines TRBV6-5 with TRBJ2-5, with 8 bases identical to TRBD1. The CDR3 has 15 residues. Unmatched junction bases numbered 7, after V lost 2 bases and J lost 5 bases. Germline V CDR1 and CDR2: MNHEY, SVGAGI. Here the CDR3 DNA reads TGTGCCAGCAGTTACCAAGACAGGGGTTGGGAGACCCAGTACTTC. Translated, it gives CASSYQDRGWETQYF.

V usage is TRBV5-4 and J usage is TRBJ2-5; a weak D match, TRBD2 (5 bases). This CDR3 comprises 15 residues. Germline CDR1 SGHNT, CDR2 YYREEE (reference sequence). V was trimmed by 0 bases and J by 1 base, leaving 10 bases between them. This CDR3 reads CASSLDKRAQETQYF. For the CDR3, the DNA is TGTGCCAGCAGCTTGGATAAGAGGGCCCAAGAGACCCAGTACTTC.

The chain joins TRBV7-3 to TRBJ2-2; 7 bases agree with TRBD1. The CDR3 is made up of 14 amino acids. Germline CDR1 and CDR2: SGHTA and FQGTGA. V gave up 6 bases and J gave up 5 bases; unmatched junction bases: 6. Here the CDR3 DNA reads TGTGCCAGCAGGGAAGGGACAGCAACCGGGGAGCTGTTTTTT. Translated: CASREGTATGELFF.

The chain is built from TRBV6-1 and TRBJ1-5; D remains ambiguous. The V end was cut by 2 bases, the J end by 0 bases, with 8 bases between. This CDR3 is 15 amino acids long. Per germline, CDR1 MNHNS and CDR2 SASEGT. CDR3: CASSEIGVSNQPQHF. In nucleotides, the CDR3 is TGTGCCAGCAGTGAAATAGGAGTTAGCAATCAGCCCCAGCATTTT.

The count of this clone is one. The chain uses TRBV9 and TRBJ2-1, with no clear D. Germline lookup yields CDR1 SGDLS and CDR2 YYNGEE. The CDR3 extends over 12 amino acids. Trimming stripped 3 bases from V and 5 bases from J, with 6 bases between. CDR3 in DNA: TGTGCCAGCAGCGCTCGGAACAATGAGCAGTTCTTC. This gives the protein CASSARNNEQFF.

The chain uses TRBV6-2 or TRBV6-3 and TRBJ1-5; unclear D gene. From germline, CDR1 is MNHEY and CDR2 SVGEGT. Trimming removed 2 bases from V and 0 bases from J, with 14 bases in between. The CDR3 consists of 17 residues. The CDR3 protein is CASSYPAGTYSNQPQHF. The CDR3 nucleotides are TGTGCCAGCAGTTACCCCGCCGGCACCTATAGCAATCAGCCCCAGCATTTT.

The genes are TRBV4-2 and TRBJ1-1; 10 bases match TRBD1. The trim removed 0 bases at V and 3 bases at J, leaving 7 bases unmatched. Per germline, CDR1 LGHNA and CDR2 YNFKEQ. The CDR3 loop spans 17 amino acids. In nucleotides, the CDR3 is TGTGCCAGCAGCCAAGAAGAATTGGGACAGGGGTACACTGAAGCTTTCTTT. Amino acids: CASSQEELGQGYTEAFF.